The 5 T cell receptor beta chains in this list originate from one sample, sequenced in a study of vaccination and CD4 T cells after COVID-19. Treatment reported: approximately 11-day PBMC culture with coronavirus spike peptide pools or control peptides (ViraFEST assay). During the years 2011-2018, before the COVID-19 pandemic, the unexposed donor's CD4+ T cells were collected. For these TCRs, the target antigens are not known. Cultured CD4+ T-cell DNA underwent Oncomine TCR Beta short-read sequencing. From CD4+ T cells that had been cultured, genomic DNA was extracted. TCRdb reprocessed the PCR reads via MiXCR and lists one record per CDR3 protein. The sample has about 11,000 distinct CDR3 sequences, roughly 28% seen once. The specimen was CD4+ T cells from blood, cultured in vitro. These receptors originate from a human donor in good health.

The CDR3 is CASSFDRGRTEAFF. CDR3 DNA: TGTGCCAGCAGCTTTGACAGGGGGCGGACTGAAGCTTTCTTT. This chain uses TRBV3-1 with TRBJ1-1; the match to TRBD1 covers 10 bases. Trimming took 5 bases from V and 5 from J; bases not matched to a gene: 5. The CDR3 length is 14 residues. CDR1 and CDR2 from the germline V gene are LGHDT and YNNKEL (reference sequence).

This clonotype was seen only a few times. The V call is TRBV19, the J call TRBJ1-5, with D unresolved. The V gene lost 0 bases and the J gene lost 5 bases, with 5 bases spanning the gap. The CDR3 length is 13 residues. Germline-derived CDR1 and CDR2 are LNHDA and SQIVND (reference sequence). CDR3 DNA: TGTGCCAGTAGTATAGATACGGATCAGCCCCAGCATTTT. Translating it yields CASSIDTDQPQHF.

In its sample, this clonotype was seen a few times. The genes are TRBV19 and TRBJ2-3; D unresolved. Germline loops: CDR1 LNHDA, CDR2 SQIVND (reference sequence). This CDR3 region has 16 residues. With 2 bases removed from V and 0 bases from J, the gap between germline ends came to 12 bases. CDR3 nucleotides: TGTGCCAGTAGTATAATGAGAGCCGCTAGCACAGATACGCAGTATTTT. Translation: CASSIMRAASTDTQYF.

This clonotype was counted a few times. The rearrangement uses TRBV24-1 and TRBJ2-3; TRBD1 matches 9 bases. Germline V gene lookup returns CDR1 KGHDR and CDR2 SFDVKD. The CDR3 totals 15 residues. The V segment lost 9 bases and the J segment 2 bases; nucleotides outside the gene matches: 8. In DNA, the CDR3 is TGTGCCACCGGGACAGGGATGGTCGACACAGATACGCAGTATTTT. Its protein is CATGTGMVDTDTQYF.

The chain combines TRBV14 with TRBJ2-7, with TRBD1 matching over 8 bases. The CDR3 runs 14 residues. From germline, CDR1 is SGHDN and CDR2 FVKESK. J lost 2 bases, V lost 9 bases, and 9 bases had no gene match. The DNA for the CDR3 is TGTGCCAGGACCGACCGGGACAGGACCTACGAGCAGTACTTC. This translates into CARTDRDRTYEQYF.